Listed below are T cell receptor beta chains from one sample, sequenced in a study of cytomegalovirus exposure and HLA in healthy donors. Method: immunoSEQ multiplex PCR; TCRdb's copy keeps in-frame clones and lacks some. The repertoire consists of around 85,000 clones, with around 80% occurring once and the leading ten covering 6% to 9.5%. Sequencing used PBMCs. These receptors were collected from a man aged 25-45 years in good health and CMV-seronegative. Both conserved end residues are part of each CDR3. The D gene is left open where the match is weak. The size field is filled for only some rows; it gives once, few, many or a size class.

v_call: TRBV19
d_call: TRBD1
clone_size: NA
j_call: TRBJ1-4
cdr3_aa: CASSMFGTGSNEKLFF
cdr3_nt: TGTGCCAGTAGTATGTTCGGGACAGGGAGTAATGAAAAACTGTTTTTT

v_call: TRBV14
d_call: NA
clone_size: few
j_call: TRBJ1-1
cdr3_aa: CASSQEINSEAFF
cdr3_nt: TGTGCCAGCAGCCAAGAAATAAACTCTGAAGCTTTCTTT

v_call: TRBV28
d_call: NA
clone_size: few
j_call: TRBJ2-7
cdr3_aa: CASSLEGGWYEQYF
cdr3_nt: TGTGCCAGCAGTTTGGAGGGAGGATGGTACGAGCAGTACTTC

v_call: TRBV19
d_call: NA
clone_size: NA
j_call: TRBJ2-2
cdr3_aa: CASSIKGSRNTGELFF
cdr3_nt: TGTGCCAGTAGTATTAAGGGGTCCCGTAACACCGGGGAGCTGTTTTTT

v_call: TRBV29-1
d_call: NA
clone_size: NA
j_call: TRBJ2-1
cdr3_aa: CSVEVGGVRGIYNEQFF
cdr3_nt: TGCAGCGTTGAAGTGGGTGGGGTGAGGGGGATATACAATGAGCAGTTCTTC

v_call: TRBV7-9
d_call: NA
clone_size: NA
j_call: TRBJ1-1
cdr3_aa: CASSHGQNTEAFF
cdr3_nt: TGTGCCAGCAGCCACGGACAGAACACTGAAGCTTTCTTT

v_call: TRBV2
d_call: NA
clone_size: once
j_call: TRBJ1-2
cdr3_aa: CASGGSINYGYTF
cdr3_nt: TGTGCCAGCGGGGGGAGTATTAACTATGGCTACACCTTC

v_call: TRBV4-3
d_call: NA
clone_size: NA
j_call: TRBJ1-6
cdr3_aa: CASSQYPILLDAYNSPLHF
cdr3_nt: TGCGCCAGCAGCCAGTATCCCATTCTACTTGATGCCTATAATTCACCCCTCCACTTT

v_call: TRBV30
d_call: NA
clone_size: NA
j_call: TRBJ1-1
cdr3_aa: CAWSVKRIPETEAFF
cdr3_nt: TGTGCCTGGAGTGTTAAAAGAATCCCGGAGACTGAAGCTTTCTTT

v_call: TRBV6-1
d_call: NA
clone_size: NA
j_call: TRBJ2-7
cdr3_aa: CASSEVRVREQYF
cdr3_nt: TGTGCCAGCAGTGAAGTCAGGGTAAGAGAGCAGTACTTC

v_call: TRBV13
d_call: NA
clone_size: NA
j_call: TRBJ1-1
cdr3_aa: CASSVGSRGTEAFF
cdr3_nt: TGTGCCAGCAGCGTTGGATCGCGGGGTACTGAAGCTTTCTTT

v_call: TRBV27
d_call: TRBD2
clone_size: NA
j_call: TRBJ2-1
cdr3_aa: CASSYNRGLAGGEQFF
cdr3_nt: TGTGCCAGCAGCTACAACCGCGGACTAGCGGGAGGTGAGCAGTTCTTC

v_call: TRBV5-4
d_call: TRBD2
clone_size: NA
j_call: TRBJ2-1
cdr3_aa: CASSLTSGSNEQFF
cdr3_nt: TGTGCCAGCAGCTTGACTAGCGGGAGTAATGAGCAGTTCTTC

v_call: TRBV6-1
d_call: NA
clone_size: NA
j_call: TRBJ2-2
cdr3_aa: CASSGLRDTGELFF
cdr3_nt: TGTGCCAGCAGTGGACTAAGGGACACCGGGGAGCTGTTTTTT

v_call: TRBV5-4
d_call: TRBD1
clone_size: NA
j_call: TRBJ2-3
cdr3_aa: CASSSGQGARDTQYF
cdr3_nt: TGTGCCAGCAGCTCCGGACAGGGGGCTCGAGATACGCAGTATTTT

v_call: TRBV6-1
d_call: TRBD1
clone_size: NA
j_call: TRBJ1-5
cdr3_aa: CASTPFQTGSQPQHF
cdr3_nt: TGTGCCAGCACCCCATTCCAGACAGGGAGTCAGCCCCAGCATTTT

v_call: TRBV5-5
d_call: NA
clone_size: once
j_call: TRBJ2-7
cdr3_aa: CASSPEGDSYEQYF
cdr3_nt: TGTGCCAGCAGCCCCGAGGGGGACTCCTACGAGCAGTACTTC

v_call: TRBV30
d_call: TRBD1
clone_size: NA
j_call: TRBJ1-3
cdr3_aa: CAWTGQAGNTIYF
cdr3_nt: TGTGCCTGGACGGGACAGGCCGGAAACACCATATATTTT

v_call: TRBV5-6
d_call: TRBD1
clone_size: NA
j_call: TRBJ2-4
cdr3_aa: CASGSGTGGNIQYF
cdr3_nt: TGTGCCAGCGGCTCCGGGACAGGGGGAAACATTCAGTACTTC

v_call: TRBV7-2
d_call: TRBD2
clone_size: NA
j_call: TRBJ2-1
cdr3_aa: CASSASGGPYNEQFF
cdr3_nt: TGTGCCAGCAGCGCAAGCGGGGGGCCCTACAATGAGCAGTTCTTC

v_call: TRBV5-1
d_call: NA
clone_size: NA
j_call: TRBJ1-1
cdr3_aa: CATRLGGLNTEAFF
cdr3_nt: TGCGCCACCCGACTCGGAGGTTTGAACACTGAAGCTTTCTTT

v_call: TRBV5-1
d_call: NA
clone_size: few
j_call: TRBJ1-2
cdr3_aa: CASSQDRANYGYTF
cdr3_nt: TGCGCCAGCAGCCAAGACAGAGCTAACTATGGCTACACCTTC

v_call: TRBV7-2
d_call: NA
clone_size: NA
j_call: TRBJ2-2
cdr3_aa: CASSLADKFTGELFF
cdr3_nt: TGTGCCAGCAGCTTAGCTGACAAGTTCACCGGGGAGCTGTTTTTT

v_call: TRBV28
d_call: TRBD1
clone_size: NA
j_call: TRBJ1-4
cdr3_aa: CASSLWGGTGGEKLFF
cdr3_nt: TGTGCCAGCAGTTTATGGGGGGGGACAGGGGGTGAAAAACTGTTTTTT

v_call: TRBV18
d_call: TRBD1
clone_size: NA
j_call: TRBJ1-3
cdr3_aa: CASAGRDRVSGNTIYF
cdr3_nt: TGTGCCAGCGCAGGCCGGGACAGGGTATCCGGAAACACCATATATTTT

v_call: TRBV7-9
d_call: TRBD2
clone_size: few
j_call: TRBJ2-4
cdr3_aa: CASSLPLAGGAKNIQYF
cdr3_nt: TGTGCCAGCAGCTTACCGTTAGCGGGGGGAGCCAAAAACATTCAGTACTTC

v_call: TRBV2
d_call: TRBD2
clone_size: NA
j_call: TRBJ2-3
cdr3_aa: CASLQTSGLTDTQYF
cdr3_nt: TGTGCCAGCTTACAGACTAGCGGCCTCACAGATACGCAGTATTTT

v_call: TRBV19
d_call: TRBD1
clone_size: NA
j_call: TRBJ1-2
cdr3_aa: CASSIARTGGLYGYTF
cdr3_nt: TGTGCCAGTAGTATAGCGCGGACAGGGGGACTATACGGCTACACCTTC

v_call: TRBV18
d_call: TRBD1
clone_size: NA
j_call: TRBJ2-1
cdr3_aa: CASSPPDRGLNEQFF
cdr3_nt: TGTGCCAGCTCACCACCCGACAGGGGGCTCAATGAGCAGTTCTTC

v_call: TRBV25-1
d_call: NA
clone_size: NA
j_call: TRBJ2-7
cdr3_aa: CASTSTYYEQYF
cdr3_nt: TGTGCCAGCACATCGACTTACTACGAGCAGTACTTC

v_call: TRBV29-1
d_call: TRBD2
clone_size: NA
j_call: TRBJ2-7
cdr3_aa: CSVLAGEIAYEQYF
cdr3_nt: TGCAGTGTTCTAGCGGGAGAAATAGCCTACGAGCAGTACTTC

v_call: TRBV5-1
d_call: NA
clone_size: NA
j_call: TRBJ2-3
cdr3_aa: CASSPGGKQGLLTDTQYF
cdr3_nt: TGCGCCAGCAGCCCAGGTGGAAAGCAGGGGCTTCTCACAGATACGCAGTATTTT

v_call: TRBV7-2
d_call: TRBD1
clone_size: NA
j_call: TRBJ1-5
cdr3_aa: CASGDRVPQHF
cdr3_nt: TGTGCCAGCGGGGACAGGGTCCCCCAGCATTTT

v_call: TRBV7-2
d_call: TRBD1
clone_size: NA
j_call: TRBJ2-7
cdr3_aa: CASSLGIGTGREQYF
cdr3_nt: TGTGCCAGCAGCTTAGGCATAGGGACAGGGCGTGAGCAGTACTTC

v_call: TRBV30
d_call: TRBD1
clone_size: NA
j_call: TRBJ1-1
cdr3_aa: CAWKHRGNTEAFF
cdr3_nt: TGTGCCTGGAAGCACAGGGGTAACACTGAAGCTTTCTTT

v_call: TRBV5-4
d_call: NA
clone_size: NA
j_call: TRBJ2-3
cdr3_aa: CASSLAPHTGKLDTQYF
cdr3_nt: TGTGCCAGCAGCTTGGCCCCCCACACGGGGAAGCTAGATACGCAGTATTTT

v_call: TRBV7-6
d_call: NA
clone_size: once
j_call: TRBJ1-1
cdr3_aa: CASTVEDVLNTEAFF
cdr3_nt: TGTGCCAGCACTGTCGAGGATGTACTGAACACTGAAGCTTTCTTT

v_call: TRBV11-2
d_call: NA
clone_size: NA
j_call: TRBJ2-1
cdr3_aa: CASSPWGTRSYNEQFF
cdr3_nt: TGTGCCAGCAGCCCCTGGGGGACTCGATCCTACAATGAGCAGTTCTTC

v_call: TRBV5-4
d_call: TRBD1
clone_size: NA
j_call: TRBJ1-2
cdr3_aa: CASTKSGQGSAEGGYTF
cdr3_nt: TGTGCCAGCACTAAGTCGGGACAGGGAAGTGCGGAGGGTGGCTACACCTTC

v_call: TRBV9
d_call: NA
clone_size: NA
j_call: TRBJ2-3
cdr3_aa: CASSSPWSGFTDTQYF
cdr3_nt: TGTGCCAGCAGCTCCCCTTGGAGCGGTTTCACAGATACGCAGTATTTT

v_call: TRBV27
d_call: NA
clone_size: NA
j_call: TRBJ2-1
cdr3_aa: CASSLRQSYNEQFF
cdr3_nt: TGTGCCAGCAGTTTACGACAGAGCTACAATGAGCAGTTCTTC

v_call: TRBV5-6
d_call: TRBD1
clone_size: NA
j_call: TRBJ1-2
cdr3_aa: CASISRSTGNYGYTF
cdr3_nt: TGTGCCAGCATCTCGAGGTCGACAGGGAACTATGGCTACACCTTC

v_call: TRBV18
d_call: NA
clone_size: NA
j_call: TRBJ1-1
cdr3_aa: CASSPVQDRIGTEAFF
cdr3_nt: TGTGCCAGCTCACCAGTGCAGGATCGAATTGGCACTGAAGCTTTCTTT

v_call: TRBV7-8
d_call: NA
clone_size: few
j_call: TRBJ1-5
cdr3_aa: CASSFSQGNQPQHF
cdr3_nt: TGTGCCAGCAGCTTCTCCCAGGGCAATCAGCCCCAGCATTTT

v_call: TRBV7-2
d_call: NA
clone_size: NA
j_call: TRBJ1-1
cdr3_aa: CASSASNRATEAFF
cdr3_nt: TGTGCCAGCAGCGCTTCAAACAGAGCCACTGAAGCTTTCTTT

v_call: TRBV5-1
d_call: NA
clone_size: NA
j_call: TRBJ1-3
cdr3_aa: CASSSTGTPGNTIYF
cdr3_nt: TGCGCCAGCAGCTCAACCGGGACACCTGGAAACACCATATATTTT

v_call: TRBV13
d_call: TRBD1
clone_size: NA
j_call: TRBJ2-3
cdr3_aa: CASSSRDRGTDTQYF
cdr3_nt: TGTGCCAGCAGCTCCCGGGACAGGGGAACAGATACGCAGTATTTT

v_call: TRBV7-9
d_call: TRBD2
clone_size: NA
j_call: TRBJ2-1
cdr3_aa: CASSLKIAGGTPGEQFF
cdr3_nt: TGTGCCAGCAGCTTAAAAATAGCGGGAGGGACCCCAGGAGAGCAGTTCTTC

v_call: TRBV29-1
d_call: NA
clone_size: NA
j_call: TRBJ2-5
cdr3_aa: CSVDLQAQETQYF
cdr3_nt: TGCAGCGTTGATCTCCAGGCACAAGAGACCCAGTACTTC

v_call: TRBV5-1
d_call: TRBD1
clone_size: NA
j_call: TRBJ2-7
cdr3_aa: CASSRDRVSEQYF
cdr3_nt: TGCGCCAGCAGTCGGGACAGGGTTAGCGAGCAGTACTTC

v_call: TRBV19
d_call: TRBD1
clone_size: NA
j_call: TRBJ1-5
cdr3_aa: CASSISGGGVGQPQHF
cdr3_nt: TGTGCCAGTAGTATCTCAGGGGGCGGCGTAGGGCAGCCCCAGCATTTT

v_call: TRBV6-1
d_call: TRBD2
clone_size: few
j_call: TRBJ2-3
cdr3_aa: CASSELLAGAADTQYF
cdr3_nt: TGTGCCAGCAGTGAGTTACTAGCGGGAGCGGCAGATACGCAGTATTTT

v_call: TRBV5-1
d_call: NA
clone_size: NA
j_call: TRBJ1-4
cdr3_aa: CASSSGRGATNEKLFF
cdr3_nt: TGCGCCAGCAGCAGTGGACGGGGTGCAACTAATGAAAAACTGTTTTTT

v_call: TRBV30
d_call: TRBD1
clone_size: NA
j_call: TRBJ1-6
cdr3_aa: CAWSTDRGGSPLHF
cdr3_nt: TGTGCCTGGAGTACCGACAGGGGGGGCTCACCCCTCCACTTT

v_call: TRBV15
d_call: NA
clone_size: NA
j_call: TRBJ2-1
cdr3_aa: CATSRDGRDEQFF
cdr3_nt: TGTGCCACCAGCAGAGATGGCAGGGATGAGCAGTTCTTC

v_call: TRBV11-2
d_call: TRBD1
clone_size: NA
j_call: TRBJ1-5
cdr3_aa: CASSPDRAGQRQHF
cdr3_nt: TGTGCCAGCAGCCCGGACAGGGCGGGTCAGCGCCAGCATTTT

v_call: TRBV6-1
d_call: TRBD2
clone_size: NA
j_call: TRBJ2-3
cdr3_aa: CASSELAGADTQYF
cdr3_nt: TGTGCCAGCAGTGAACTAGCGGGCGCAGATACGCAGTATTTT

v_call: TRBV2
d_call: TRBD1
clone_size: NA
j_call: TRBJ1-6
cdr3_aa: CASSLLGQGNSPLHF
cdr3_nt: TGTGCCAGCAGCCTCCTCGGACAGGGAAATTCACCCCTCCACTTT

v_call: TRBV15
d_call: TRBD1
clone_size: NA
j_call: TRBJ2-7
cdr3_aa: CATSSRVTGDEQYF
cdr3_nt: TGTGCCACCAGCAGCCGAGTGACAGGGGACGAGCAGTACTTC